The clone carrying this T cell receptor beta chain was found a few times. To make TCR beta libraries, researchers used iRepertoire HTBI primers and Arm-PCR of CDR3 regions. TCRdb used MiXCR to reprocess the multiplex PCR reads, holding one entry per CDR3 protein. Of hundreds of thousands of distinct CDR3 sequences listed, roughly 15% are singletons. This entry comes from a study of regulatory T cells in long-lasting Graves disease. V shed 3 bases, J shed 0 bases, and the junction held 10 bases outside the gene matches. In germline, CDR1 is DFQATT, CDR2 SNEGSKA (reference sequence). CDR3 size: 18 residues. Time point in this sample: newly diagnosed GD, antithyroid drugs for less than 3 months. Isolated PBMC RNA provided the starting material for the TCR library. This same sample was also part of a study on T cells in Graves' hyperthyroidism and ophthalmopathy.

The sequence came from a woman aged 35-65 years with Graves disease. This rearrangement joins TRBV20-1 to TRBJ2-6; 8 bases are shared with TRBD2. Sequences were derived from peripheral blood mononuclear cells (PBMCs), sampled at new diagnosis, from a patient treated with antithyroid drugs. Here the CDR3 reads CSASPGLGGGSGANVLTF. The CDR3 nucleotides read TGCAGTGCTAGCCCAGGGCTCGGGGGGGGCTCTGGGGCCAACGTCCTGACTTTC.